This T cell receptor beta chain comes out of a study of response to subunit inactivated influenza vaccine. About this clonotype itself: Its antigen is not identified.

Germline lookup yields CDR1 SGHAT and CDR2 FQDESV (reference sequence). The CDR3 length is 15 residues. TCRdb re-called the RT-PCR reads through MiXCR, storing one row per CDR3 protein. This sample yields some 640,000 distinct CDR3 sequences, of which approximately 15% are seen a single time; less than 7% belongs to the top ten. Study observations and caveats: Authors suggested that a seasonal influenza vaccination recruits few new T cells each time.

The J gene is TRBJ2-2, the V gene TRBV11-1; possible D gene TRBD1, 6 bases. Sequencing used PBMCs from blood, obtained about 14 days before vaccination. This sequence was found in a man aged 50 to 60 who received an inactivated influenza vaccine. The chain's CDR3 is CATKDWTVNTGELFF. In nucleotides, the CDR3 is TGTGCTACCAAAGACTGGACAGTGAACACCGGGGAGCTGTTTTTT.